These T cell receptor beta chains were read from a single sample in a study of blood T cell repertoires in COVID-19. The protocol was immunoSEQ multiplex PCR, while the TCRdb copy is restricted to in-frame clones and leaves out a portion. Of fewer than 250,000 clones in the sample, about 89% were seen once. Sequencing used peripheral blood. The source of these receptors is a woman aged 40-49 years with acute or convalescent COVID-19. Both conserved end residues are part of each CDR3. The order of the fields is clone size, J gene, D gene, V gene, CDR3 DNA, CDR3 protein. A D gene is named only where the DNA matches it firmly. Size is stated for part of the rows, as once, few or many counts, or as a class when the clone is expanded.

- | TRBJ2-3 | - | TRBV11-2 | TGTGCCAGCAGCTTGGAACTAGGTCCTTTGGGAGATACGCAGTATTTT | CASSLELGPLGDTQYF
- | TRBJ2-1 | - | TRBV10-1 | TGCGCCAGCAGCCCGGTCGGTAGCGGTTCTTACAATGAGCAGTTCTTC | CASSPVGSGSYNEQFF
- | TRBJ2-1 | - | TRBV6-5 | TGTGCCAGCAGTTCTCAGGGTAACTTAGGGTTCTTC | CASSSQGNLGFF
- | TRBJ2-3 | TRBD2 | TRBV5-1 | TGCGCCAGCAGCTTTGGACTAGCGGGGCTCGCACCTCAGAGAAGCACAGATACGCAGTATTTT | CASSFGLAGLAPQRSTDTQYF
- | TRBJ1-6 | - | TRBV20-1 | TGCAGTGCTAGTGACTACAGGGAATCACCCCTCCACTTT | CSASDYRESPLHF
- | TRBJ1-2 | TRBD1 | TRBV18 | TGTGCCAGCTCACCAGAAACGGACAGGGGATATGGCTACACCTTC | CASSPETDRGYGYTF
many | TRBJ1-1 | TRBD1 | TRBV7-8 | TGTGCCAGCAGCTTAGTGAGGGGGCGCACTGAAGCTTTCTTT | CASSLVRGRTEAFF
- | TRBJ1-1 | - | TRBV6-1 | TGTGCCAGCAGTGAAATCAATATTAGCACTGAAGCTTTCTTT | CASSEINISTEAFF
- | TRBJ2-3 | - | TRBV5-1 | TGCGCCAGCAGCTTGGGGGCGTCCCCTGGCACAGATACGCAGTATTTT | CASSLGASPGTDTQYF
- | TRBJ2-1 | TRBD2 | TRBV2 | TGTGCCAGCCGGGGACTAGCGGGGGACTACAATGAGCAGTTCTTC | CASRGLAGDYNEQFF
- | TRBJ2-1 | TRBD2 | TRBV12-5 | TGTGCTAGTGGTTCTCGACTAGCGGGGGGGGCGGCCAATGAGCAGTTCTTC | CASGSRLAGGAANEQFF
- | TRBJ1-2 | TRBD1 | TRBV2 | TGTGCCAGCAGGTCCGGACAGGGGACCTATGGCTACACCTTC | CASRSGQGTYGYTF
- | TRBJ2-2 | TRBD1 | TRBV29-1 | TGCAGCGTAGTACTTCCGGGACAGGGGAACACCGGGGAGCTGTTTTTT | CSVVLPGQGNTGELFF
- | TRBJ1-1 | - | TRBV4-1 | TGCGCCAGCAGCCACATGAACACTGAAGCTTTCTTT | CASSHMNTEAFF
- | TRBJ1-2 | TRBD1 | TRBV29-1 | TGCAGCGTCCAGGGACAGGGAGTTGTAGGAAACACCTTC | CSVQGQGVVGNTF
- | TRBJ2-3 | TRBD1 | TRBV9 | TGTGCCACACAGGGGGATGATGGAGATACGCAGTATTTT | CATQGDDGDTQYF
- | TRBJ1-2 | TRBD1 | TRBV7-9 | TGTGCCAGCAGCTTAGAAGACAGGGAGGGCTACACCTTC | CASSLEDREGYTF
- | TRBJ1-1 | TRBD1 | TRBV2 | TGTGCCAGAGGACAGGGGTACACTGAAGCTTTCTTT | CARGQGYTEAFF
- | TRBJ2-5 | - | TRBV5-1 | TGCGCCAGCAGCTCAAACACCCAAGAGACCCAGTACTTC | CASSSNTQETQYF
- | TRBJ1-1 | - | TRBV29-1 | TGCAGCGTCCCGGGACATCGGAAAAACACTGAAGCTTTCTTT | CSVPGHRKNTEAFF
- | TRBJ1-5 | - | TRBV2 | TGTGCCAGCAGTGGTACCGGGGGGGGTACTCAGCCCCAGCATTTT | CASSGTGGGTQPQHF
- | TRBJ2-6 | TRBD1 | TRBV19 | TGTGCCAGTTCCCGACAGGGGAGGTCTGGGGCCAACGTCCTGACTTTC | CASSRQGRSGANVLTF
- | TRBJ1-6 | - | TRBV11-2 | TGTGCCAGCAGCTTAGCCGTCTTACCCCTCCACTTT | CASSLAVLPLHF
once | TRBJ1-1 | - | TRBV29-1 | TGCAGCGCTCTCCGCGACAAGACTGAAGCTTTCTTT | CSALRDKTEAFF
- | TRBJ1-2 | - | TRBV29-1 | TGCAGCGTCAGGGCGGAAGCTAACTATGGCTACACCTTC | CSVRAEANYGYTF
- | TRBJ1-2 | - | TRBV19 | TGTGCCATCCAGGGAAAGGACTATGGCTACACCTTC | CAIQGKDYGYTF